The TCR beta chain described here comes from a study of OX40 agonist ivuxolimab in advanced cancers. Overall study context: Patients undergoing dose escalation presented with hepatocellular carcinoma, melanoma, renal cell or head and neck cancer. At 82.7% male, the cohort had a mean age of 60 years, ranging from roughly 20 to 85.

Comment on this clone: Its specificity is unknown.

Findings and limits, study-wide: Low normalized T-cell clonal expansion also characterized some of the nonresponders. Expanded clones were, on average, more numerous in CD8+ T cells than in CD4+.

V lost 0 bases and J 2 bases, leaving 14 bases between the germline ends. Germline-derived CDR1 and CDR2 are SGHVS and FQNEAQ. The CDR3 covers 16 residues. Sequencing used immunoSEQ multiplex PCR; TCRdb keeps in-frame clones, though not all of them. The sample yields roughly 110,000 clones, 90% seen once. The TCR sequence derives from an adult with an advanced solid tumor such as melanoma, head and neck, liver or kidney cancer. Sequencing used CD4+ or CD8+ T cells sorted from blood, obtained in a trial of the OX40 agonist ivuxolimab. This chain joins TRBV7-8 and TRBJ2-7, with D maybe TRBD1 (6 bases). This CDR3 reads CASSLAGGTQTYEQYF. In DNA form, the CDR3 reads TGTGCCAGCAGCTTAGCGGGTGGGACACAAACCTACGAGCAGTACTTC.